The subject of this entry is one T cell receptor beta chain. Its antigen remains unknown. TCRdb called the reads again in MiXCR, with one record for every CDR3 protein. The sample includes 900,000 to 950,000 distinct CDR3 sequences, about 33% of them seen just once. The data originate from a study of T cell repertoires in cytomegalovirus infection. In the study overall: Recently identified HLA-C-restricted CMV epitopes and well-studied HLA-B-restricted CMV epitopes were used by the study.

Study conclusions and caveats: What dominated the ex vivo response were HLA-C-restricted CMV-specific TCR beta clonotypes.

Germline trimming cut 3 bases from V and 1 base from J; bases unmatched to any gene: 23. CDR1 is LNHDA and CDR2 is SQIVND in the germline V gene (reference sequence). This CDR3 contains 21 residues. The origin of this receptor is a human donor in good health (CMV status not recorded). Some clones in this sample may be carry-over from other donors' samples. Material: cultured CD8+ T cells from PBMCs, obtained from culture after CMV antigen stimulation. V is TRBV19 and J is TRBJ1-1; TRBD1 agrees at 7 bases. The CDR3 DNA reads as TGTGCCAGTAGTATCTCAGAATTTAGGAAAGCGACAGGGTCGTCGAACACTGAAGCTTTCTTT. Translation: CASSISEFRKATGSSNTEAFF.